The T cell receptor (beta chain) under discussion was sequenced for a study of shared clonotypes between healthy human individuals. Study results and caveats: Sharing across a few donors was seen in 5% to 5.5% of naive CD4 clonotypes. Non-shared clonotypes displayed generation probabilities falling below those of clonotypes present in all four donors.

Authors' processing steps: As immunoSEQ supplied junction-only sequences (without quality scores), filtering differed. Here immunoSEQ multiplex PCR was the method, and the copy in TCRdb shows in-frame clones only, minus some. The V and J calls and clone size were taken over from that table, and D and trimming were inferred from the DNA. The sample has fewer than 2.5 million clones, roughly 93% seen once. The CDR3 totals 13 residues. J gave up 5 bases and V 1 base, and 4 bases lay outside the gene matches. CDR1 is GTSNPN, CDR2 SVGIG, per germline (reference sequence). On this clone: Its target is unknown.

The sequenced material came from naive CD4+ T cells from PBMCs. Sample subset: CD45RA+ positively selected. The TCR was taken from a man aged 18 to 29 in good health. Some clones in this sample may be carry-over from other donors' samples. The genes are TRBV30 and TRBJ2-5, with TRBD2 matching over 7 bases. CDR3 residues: CAWSAPGGETQYF. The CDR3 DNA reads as TGTGCCTGGAGTGCACCCGGGGGGGAGACCCAGTACTTC.